This T cell receptor beta chain was identified in a study of neurological immune-mediated disorders (dated by TCRdb to between 2018 and 2021). General notes on the study: Among the approximately 34 multiple sclerosis patients, roughly 31 had relapsing-remitting MS and 3 had secondary progressive MS. Peripheral blood TCR-beta repertoires from patients with HTLV-I-associated myelopathy (HAM/TSP), patients with multiple sclerosis, and healthy controls were compared in the study using UMI-based sequencing. The approximately 96 TCR-beta libraries covered PBMC samples along with longitudinal samples, technical triplicates, and paired sorted CD4+ and CD8+ T-cell subsets. Of the 60 to 70 subjects in the cohort, about 14 were HAM/TSP patients, about 34 were multiple sclerosis patients, and some 20 were healthy controls. What the research found in general, with its limitations: Phylogenetic analysis grouped repertoires from 18 of 34 MS patients into a cluster of related CDR3 sequences, suggesting a possible repertoire-level signature. No clinical or MRI features were associated with the MS cluster, and the authors said that larger cohorts are needed. TCR clonal expansion was highest in HAM/TSP patients and lowest in MS patients, with MS patients falling below even healthy controls. Expanded clones from different subjects shared no identical CDR3 amino acid sequences, which suggests that TCR-beta repertoires were private in all groups.

Unsorted PBMC libraries were generated from 2 million PBMCs stored in RNAlater at -80 °C until RNA extraction. The multiple sclerosis patients were enrolled in a US clinical protocol that evaluated disease progression with magnetic resonance imaging. Peripheral blood was subjected to Ficoll-Hypaque density gradient centrifugation to isolate PBMCs, which were then cryopreserved in liquid nitrogen. This clonotype came up many times. Its antigen target is currently unknown. Base-call qualities are not available, and no considerably larger clone is one nucleotide away. To synthesize cDNA, template-switch 5'RACE was performed with a primer carrying a 10-nucleotide random unique molecular identifier so that each TCR transcript was tagged. Every sequencing run yielded over 180 million TCR-beta sequences covering 15-18 subjects. Total RNA was extracted with the RNeasy kit. The KAPA Real-time Library Amplification kit was used to amplify TCR-beta VDJ regions with primers for the TCR constant region and the 5'RACE anchor. Sample indexes and Illumina adaptors were added in a first PCR, and a second PCR then increased library yield. After Ampure bead purification, the TCR product of roughly 650 bp was size-selected on a 2% E-gel SizeSelection system. Before pooling, library quality was assessed on a Bioanalyzer, concentration was determined with Qubit, and library quantification was performed with the Kapa Library Quantification kit. Paired-end 2 x 150 bp sequencing of the libraries was performed on an Illumina HiSeq 2500. To increase sequence diversity, roughly 24-31% phiX was spiked into each library pool. Under the source paper's analysis protocol: The quality-filtered reads were processed with the UMI-based MiGEC pipeline, whose error correction step removed more than 80% of the raw TCR sequences. VDJ genes were aligned to IMGT germline references, and each clonotype was defined by a unique CDR3 amino acid sequence together with V-J genes. VDJtools evaluated clonal expansion, Shannon diversity and CDR3 relatedness (CalcPairwiseDistances, ClusterSamples); CLCbio workbench built phylogenetic trees. A clone was classed as expanded if it had 8 or more unique UMIs, a cutoff based on coefficient-of-variation modelling across technical triplicates. TCRdb itself trimmed the public reads at Q25 with fastp, ran MiXCR and retained productive beta chains. A single entry per CDR3 protein holds the most common genes and DNA from its merged rows. TCRdb's processing, not the study's, gives the V and J calls here. Across this sample there are tens of thousands of distinct CDR3 sequences, with less than 5.5% seen only once. The ten largest clonotypes hold 6.9% of the sample.

The specimen sequenced was PBMCs. The receptor's source is a man younger than 45 with multiple sclerosis.

The CDR3 protein is CSARDRQGISYEQYF. The nucleotide sequence reads as follows: TGCAGTGCTAGAGATCGACAGGGAATCTCCTACGAGCAGTACTTC. This receptor chain uses TRBV20-1 and TRBJ2-7; the junction holds 7 bases that match TRBD1. From cysteine to phenylalanine, the CDR3 is 15 amino acids long. Only the CDR3 portion is preserved as DNA: 45 bases, with reading frame beginning at the first base. The junction shows trimming of 0 bases on V and 0 bases on J, and the gene matches do not reach 5 bases of it. CDR1 and CDR2 (DFQATT, SNEGSKA) derive from the germline V gene (reference sequence).